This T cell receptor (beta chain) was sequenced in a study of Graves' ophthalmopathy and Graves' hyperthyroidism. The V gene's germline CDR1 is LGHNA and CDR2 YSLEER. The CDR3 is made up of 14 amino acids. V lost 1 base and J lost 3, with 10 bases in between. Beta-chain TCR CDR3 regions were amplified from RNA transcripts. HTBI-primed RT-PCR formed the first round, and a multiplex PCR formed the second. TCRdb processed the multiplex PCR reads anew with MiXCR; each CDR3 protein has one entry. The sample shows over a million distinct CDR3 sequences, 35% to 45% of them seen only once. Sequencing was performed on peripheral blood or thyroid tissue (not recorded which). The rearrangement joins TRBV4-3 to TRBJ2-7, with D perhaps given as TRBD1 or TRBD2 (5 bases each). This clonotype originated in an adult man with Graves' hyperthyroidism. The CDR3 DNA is TGCGCCAGCAGCCAAGGTCGGGACGGCTACGAGCAGTACTTC. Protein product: CASSQGRDGYEQYF.